The 18 T cell receptor beta chains listed next were all sequenced from one sample in a study of shared clonotypes between healthy human individuals. Naive CD8 cells comprised CD45RO-negative, CCR7-positively selected cells, excluding terminally differentiated effector memory CD45RA+ cells. Libraries were prepared by immunoSEQ multiplex PCR; TCRdb keeps only in-frame clonotypes and omits some of them. The sample includes some 2 million clones, about 95% of them seen just once. The sample was naive CD8+ T cells sorted from blood. The receptors derive from a man between 18 and 29 years old in good health.

The chain has TRBV5-1 and TRBJ2-3, with D perhaps TRBD1 or TRBD2 (6 bases each). The CDR3 spans 13 residues. From germline, CDR1 is SGHRS and CDR2 YFSETQ. The V end was cut by 5 bases, the J end by 4 bases, with 11 bases between. CDR3 sequence (DNA): TGCGCCAGCAGGGGGGGCGGGTCAGATACGCAGTATTTT. Translation gives CASRGGGSDTQYF.

This rearrangement joins TRBV7-9 to TRBJ1-5, with D uncertain. The CDR3 runs to 18 residues. Between the trimmed V and J ends, which lost 0 bases and 6 bases, there was a span of 21 bases. The V gene's germline CDR1 is SEHNR and CDR2 FQNEAQ (reference sequence). The CDR3 is CASSLALVEGPGVQPQHF. In DNA form, the CDR3 reads TGTGCCAGCAGCTTAGCGCTTGTGGAGGGCCCTGGAGTTCAGCCCCAGCATTTT.

This sequence joins TRBV5-1 and TRBJ2-3; D might be TRBD1 (6 bases). Per germline, CDR1 SGHRS and CDR2 YFSETQ. The V end was cut by 2 bases, the J end by 0 bases, with 13 bases between. The CDR3 has 16 amino acids. CDR3 amino acids: CASSFKQGGSTDTQYF. The CDR3, as DNA: TGCGCCAGCAGCTTTAAACAGGGCGGGAGCACAGATACGCAGTATTTT. Full variable domain (outside the CDR3, taken from reference TRBV5-1 and TRBJ2-3): KAGVTQTPRYLIKTRGQQVTLSCSPISGHRSVSWYQQTPGQGLQFLFEYFSETQRNKGNFPGRFSGRQFSNSRSEMNVSTLELGDSALYLCASSFKQGGSTDTQYFGPGTRLTVL.

The rearrangement joins TRBV11-2 to TRBJ1-1; D is perhaps TRBD1 (6 bases). Germline CDR1 and CDR2: SGHAT and FQNNGV. Trimming left V 3 bases short and J 2 bases short, with 16 bases between. The CDR3 contains 16 residues. CDR3 DNA sequence: TGTGCCAGCAGCTTTTCCAAAAGGACAGACAACACTGAAGCTTTCTTT. It codes for CASSFSKRTDNTEAFF.

The chain recombines TRBV9 with TRBJ2-3; D may be TRBD1 (6 bases). Looked up from germline, CDR1 is SGDLS and CDR2 is YYNGEE. This CDR3 contains 15 residues. The germline V and J ends were trimmed by 3 bases and 0 bases, with 11 bases remaining between them. CDR3 loop: CASSEGTTSTDTQYF. CDR3 nucleotides: TGTGCCAGCAGCGAGGGGACAACCAGCACAGATACGCAGTATTTT.

V usage is TRBV19 and J usage is TRBJ1-1; possibly TRBD1 for D (5 bases). The CDR3 has 14 amino acids. Per the germline V gene, CDR1 is LNHDA and CDR2 is SQIVND (reference sequence). Trimming cost V 1 base and J 5 bases, with 11 bases left between them. This CDR3 is CASSIGVSGTEAFF. In nucleotides, the CDR3 is TGTGCCAGTAGTATAGGGGTCTCAGGGACTGAAGCTTTCTTT.

V usage is TRBV6-1 and J usage is TRBJ2-5, with 12 bases identical to TRBD2. The CDR3 contains 16 residues. Germline values: CDR1 MNHNS, CDR2 SASEGT. Trimming at V came to 3 bases and at J to 3 bases, leaving 5 bases not matched to a gene. The CDR3 coding sequence is TGTGCCAGCAGTGACCATCTAGCGGGGGGGGAAGAGACCCAGTACTTC. It yields the protein CASSDHLAGGEETQYF.

This clone came up once. The chain is built from TRBV6-1 and TRBJ2-7; no definite D call. Trimming cost V 6 bases and J 5 bases, with 8 bases left between them. In germline, CDR1 is MNHNS, CDR2 SASEGT. The CDR3 length is 11 residues. The CDR3 bases are TGTGCCAGCAGGACTTTCGACGAGCAGTACTTC. It specifies CASRTFDEQYF.

This chain joins TRBV10-3 and TRBJ2-1; D remains unclear. The CDR3 runs to 14 residues. Germline V lookup: CDR1 ENHRY, CDR2 SYGVKD. With 4 bases removed from V and 3 bases from J, the gap between germline ends came to 10 bases. CDR3 residues: CAISVYNDYNEQFF. CDR3 sequence (DNA): TGTGCCATCAGTGTGTACAACGACTACAATGAGCAGTTCTTC.

V gene TRBV28 combines with J gene TRBJ2-4, with D possibly TRBD2 on 6 matching bases. The germline V and J ends were trimmed by 1 base and 9 bases, with 10 bases remaining between them. The CDR3 consists of 13 residues. The germline V gene has CDR1 MDHEN and CDR2 SYDVKM. For the CDR3, the DNA is TGTGCCAGCAGTTTATTACCAGCGGGCATTCAGTACTTC. This sequence encodes CASSLLPAGIQYF.

The chain carries TRBV29-1 and TRBJ2-2; no firm D call. In germline, CDR1 is SQVTM, CDR2 ANQGSEA. Trimming shortened V by 2 bases and J by 2 bases, and 6 bases separated the two germline ends. The CDR3 loop spans 13 amino acids. CDR3 protein: CSVEKGNTGELFF. CDR3 coding DNA: TGCAGCGTTGAAAAGGGTAACACCGGGGAGCTGTTTTTT.

The CDR3 region has the DNA TGTGCCAGCAGCTTAGACGCTAACTCCGGGAATGAGCAGTTCTTC. The encoded protein is CASSLDANSGNEQFF. The rearrangement joins TRBV11-2 to TRBJ2-1; D is unresolved. This CDR3 has 15 residues. Trimming removed 0 bases from V and 7 bases from J, with 13 bases in between. The germline V gene has CDR1 SGHAT and CDR2 FQNNGV.

This chain joins TRBV4-1 and TRBJ2-1, with TRBD2 matching over 14 bases. J gave up 10 bases and V 0 bases, and 5 bases lay outside the gene matches. The CDR3 runs 16 residues. CDR1 and CDR2 (germline): MGHRA, YSYEKL. CDR3 nucleotide sequence: TGCGCCAGCAGCCAAGAGGGACTAGCGGGGGCGGGGGAGCAGTTCTTC. This codes for CASSQEGLAGAGEQFF.

The chain carries TRBV28 and TRBJ2-2; 8 bases match TRBD1. The ends lost 2 bases at V and 5 bases at J; junction bases unmatched: 7. This CDR3 region has 16 residues. The germline V gene has CDR1 MDHEN and CDR2 SYDVKM. The chain's CDR3 is CASSLRHTGGTGELFF. Here the CDR3 DNA reads TGTGCCAGCAGTTTAAGGCATACAGGGGGGACCGGGGAGCTGTTTTTT. Filled out from reference TRBV28 and TRBJ2-2, the complete variable domain reads DVKVTQSSRYLVKRTGEKVFLECVQDMDHENMFWYRQDPGLGLRLIYFSYDVKMKEKGDIPEGYSVSREKKERFSLILESASTNQTSMYLCASSLRHTGGTGELFFGEGSRLTVL.

In its sample, this clone was seen a few times. The V call is TRBV30, the J call TRBJ2-1; 11 bases fit TRBD2. This CDR3 contains 11 residues. The germline V gene encodes CDR1 GTSNPN and CDR2 SVGIG (reference sequence). V shed 4 bases and J 10 bases; nucleotides not matched to a gene: 0. CDR3 sequence (DNA): TGTGCCTGGACTAGCGGGGGGGAGCAGTTCTTC. As protein: CAWTSGGEQFF.

Only one count was recorded for this clone. The chain has TRBV7-6 and TRBJ2-3; D unclear. The V gene's germline CDR1 is SGHVS and CDR2 FNYEAQ. Trimming took 5 bases from V and 5 from J, leaving 11 bases between them. The CDR3 contains 13 residues. This CDR3 is CASSHNSRDTQYF. In DNA, the CDR3 is TGTGCCAGCAGCCACAACAGTAGAGATACGCAGTATTTT.

This chain uses TRBV9 with TRBJ2-7; D call uncertain. In germline, CDR1 is SGDLS, CDR2 YYNGEE. Trimming removed 0 bases from V and 5 bases from J, with 15 bases in between. CDR3 length equals 15 residues. The CDR3 loop reads CASSVGAQGSHEQYF. The CDR3 nucleotides read TGTGCCAGCAGCGTAGGGGCCCAAGGTAGCCACGAGCAGTACTTC.

The V and J genes are TRBV5-8 and TRBJ1-1; tentatively, D is TRBD1 (5 bases). Germline CDR1 is SGHTS and CDR2 is YDEGEE. The V and J ends lost 0 bases and 1 base respectively, with 10 bases between them. This CDR3 comprises 15 residues. The CDR3 DNA is TGTGCCAGCAGCTTGGCCGGGGCGGGGAACACTGAAGCTTTCTTT. It translates to CASSLAGAGNTEAFF.